This TCR beta chain was captured by sequencing in a study of blood T cells in healthy people across ages. Germline assignment: CDR1 SGHTA and CDR2 FQGNSA. This CDR3 is built from 16 residues. The junction had 5 bases not matched to a gene; V was cut back by 5 bases and J by 1 base. For every donor, a draw yielded around 10 milliliters of peripheral blood. This clonotype has more than one count but fewer than ten. Antigen: not known. With a J-beta primer mix and a sample-barcoded 5' primer, a second PCR ran roughly 6 to 11 cycles. Using its own MiXCR run on the 5' RACE reads, TCRdb lists one record per CDR3 protein. The repertoire consists of 550,000 to 800,000 distinct CDR3 sequences, with 20% to 25% occurring once and the leading ten covering roughly 3.4%. Overall study results and limits: Whereas aged donors had fewer naive CD4+ cells, long-lived donors had more of them and higher diversity. PBMC samples, being unsorted, prevented any conclusive comparison of naive and antigen-experienced cells.

The chain employs TRBV7-2 and TRBJ2-1, with 10 bases lining up with TRBD2. Sequencing was carried out using blood. This clonotype originated in a man between 65 and 79 years old in good health. The CDR3 DNA reads TGTGCCAGCAGCCCTCTAGCGGGAGTATCCTACAATGAGCAGTTCTTC. It yields the protein CASSPLAGVSYNEQFF. Based on the CDR3 plus reference TRBV7-2 and TRBJ2-1, the full variable domain is GAGVSQSPSNKVTEKGKDVELRCDPISGHTALYWYRQSLGQGLEFLIYFQGNSAPDKSGLPSDRFSAERTGGSVSTLTIQRTQQEDSAVYLCASSPLAGVSYNEQFFGPGTRLTVL.